The clone carrying this T cell receptor beta chain is a singleton in its sample. Its target is unknown. Germline CDR1 is SGHTA and CDR2 is FQGNSA. The V gene end was trimmed by 5 bases and the J gene end by 8 bases; junction bases not matched to a gene: 7. The CDR3 has 14 residues. The use of a sample-barcoded 5' primer and a J-beta primer mix characterized a second PCR of roughly 6 to 11 cycles. TCRdb recomputed calls from the 5' RACE reads with MiXCR, one row per CDR3 protein. This table has some 1,000,000 distinct CDR3 sequences, about 25% appearing once. The data derive from a study of blood T cells in healthy people across ages. Study-wide points: With age, beta diversity per million T cells declined roughly linearly, significantly by 40.

In addition, the sample was reused for a study of T cells of mothers and their children.

Specimen: blood. This chain links TRBV7-2 with TRBJ2-4, with 9 bases aligning to TRBD1. The TCR was taken from a girl aged 2 to 10 in good health. The CDR3 nucleotides are TGTGCCAGCAGCATCACGGGACAGGGAGACATTCAGTACTTC. It yields the protein CASSITGQGDIQYF.